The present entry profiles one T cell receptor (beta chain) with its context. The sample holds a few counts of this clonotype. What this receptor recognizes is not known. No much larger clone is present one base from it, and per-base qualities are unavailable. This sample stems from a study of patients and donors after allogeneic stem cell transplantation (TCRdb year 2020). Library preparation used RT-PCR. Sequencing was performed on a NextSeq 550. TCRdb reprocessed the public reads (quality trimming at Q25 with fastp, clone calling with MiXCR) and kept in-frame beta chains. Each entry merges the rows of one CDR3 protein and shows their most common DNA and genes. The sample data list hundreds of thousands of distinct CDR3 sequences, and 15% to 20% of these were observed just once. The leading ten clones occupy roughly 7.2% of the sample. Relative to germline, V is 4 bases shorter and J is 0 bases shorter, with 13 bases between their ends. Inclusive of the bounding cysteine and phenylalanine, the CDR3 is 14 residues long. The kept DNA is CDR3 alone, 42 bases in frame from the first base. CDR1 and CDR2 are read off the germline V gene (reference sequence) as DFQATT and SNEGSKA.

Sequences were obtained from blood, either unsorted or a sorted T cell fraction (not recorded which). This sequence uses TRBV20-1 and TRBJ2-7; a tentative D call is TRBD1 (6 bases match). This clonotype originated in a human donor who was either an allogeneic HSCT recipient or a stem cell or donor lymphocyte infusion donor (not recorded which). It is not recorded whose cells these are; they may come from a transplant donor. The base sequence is TGCAGTGCTACCCGATTGACAGGCTCCTACGAGCAGTACTTC. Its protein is CSATRLTGSYEQYF.